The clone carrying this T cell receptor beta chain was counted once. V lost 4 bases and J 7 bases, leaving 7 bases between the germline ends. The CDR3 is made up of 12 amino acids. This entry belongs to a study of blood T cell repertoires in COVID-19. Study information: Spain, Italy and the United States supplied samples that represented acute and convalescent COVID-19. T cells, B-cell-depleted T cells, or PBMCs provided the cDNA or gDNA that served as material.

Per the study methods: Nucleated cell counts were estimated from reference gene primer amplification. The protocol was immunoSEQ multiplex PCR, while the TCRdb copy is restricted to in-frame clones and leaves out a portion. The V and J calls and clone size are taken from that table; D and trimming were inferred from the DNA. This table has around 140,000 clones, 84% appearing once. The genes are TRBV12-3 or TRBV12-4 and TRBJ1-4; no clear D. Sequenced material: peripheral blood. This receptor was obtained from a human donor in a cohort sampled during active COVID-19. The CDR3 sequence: CASSWGGEKLFF. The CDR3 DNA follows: TGTGCCAGCAGTTGGGGAGGTGAAAAACTGTTTTTT.